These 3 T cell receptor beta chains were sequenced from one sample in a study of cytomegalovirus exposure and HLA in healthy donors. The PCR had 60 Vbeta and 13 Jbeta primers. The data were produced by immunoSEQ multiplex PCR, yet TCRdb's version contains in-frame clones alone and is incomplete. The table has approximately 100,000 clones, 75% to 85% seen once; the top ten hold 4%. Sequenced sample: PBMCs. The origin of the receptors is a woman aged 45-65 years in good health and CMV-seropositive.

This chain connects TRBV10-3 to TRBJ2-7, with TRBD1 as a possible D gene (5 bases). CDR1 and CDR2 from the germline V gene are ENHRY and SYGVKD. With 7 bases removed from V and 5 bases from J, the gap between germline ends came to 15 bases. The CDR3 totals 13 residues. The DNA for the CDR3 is TGTGCCATCAACAAGGGGAATATCGACGAGCAGTACTTC. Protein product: CAINKGNIDEQYF.

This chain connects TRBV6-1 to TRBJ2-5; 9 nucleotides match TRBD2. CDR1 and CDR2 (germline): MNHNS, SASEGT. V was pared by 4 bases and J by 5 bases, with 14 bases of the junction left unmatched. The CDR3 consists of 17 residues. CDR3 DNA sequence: TGTGCCAGCAGTGGGAGGACTTTTGCGGGAGGGCGTGAGACCCAGTACTTC. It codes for CASSGRTFAGGRETQYF.

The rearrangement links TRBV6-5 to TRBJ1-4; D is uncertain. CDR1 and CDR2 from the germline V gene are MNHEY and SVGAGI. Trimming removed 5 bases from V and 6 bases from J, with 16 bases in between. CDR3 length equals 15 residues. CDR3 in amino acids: CASSHREGKDEKLFF. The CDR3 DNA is TGTGCCAGCAGTCACCGGGAGGGAAAGGATGAAAAACTGTTTTTT.